This T cell receptor beta chain was retrieved from a study of blood T cell repertoires in COVID-19. Study details: COVID-19 samples from acute and convalescent phases originated in the United States, Italy and Spain.

TCRdb keeps only in-frame clones here, not all; method: immunoSEQ multiplex PCR. The sample carries 88,000 or so clones, about 85% recorded once. The CDR3 runs 18 residues. The specimen sequenced was peripheral blood. The V gene is TRBV21-1, the J gene TRBJ2-7; the table's D call TRBD1 went unverified against the DNA. TRBV21-1 is a listed pseudogene. The sequence derives from a man in his 60s with acute or convalescent COVID-19. As DNA, the CDR3 is TGTGCCAGCATTTGTCCCCCAAGGGGAAGGGCAAGCTCCTACGAGCAGTACTTC. It encodes CASICPPRGRASSYEQYF.